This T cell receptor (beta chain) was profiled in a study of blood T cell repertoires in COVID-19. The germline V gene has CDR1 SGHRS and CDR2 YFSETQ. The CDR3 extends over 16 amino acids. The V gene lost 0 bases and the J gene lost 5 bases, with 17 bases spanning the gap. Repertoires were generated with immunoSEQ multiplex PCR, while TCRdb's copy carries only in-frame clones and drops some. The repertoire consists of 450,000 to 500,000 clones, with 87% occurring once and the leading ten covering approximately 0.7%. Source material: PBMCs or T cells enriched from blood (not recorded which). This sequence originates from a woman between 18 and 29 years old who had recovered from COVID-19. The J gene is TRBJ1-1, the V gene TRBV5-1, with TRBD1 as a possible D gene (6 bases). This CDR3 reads CASSLGQGIESTEAFF. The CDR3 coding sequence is TGCGCCAGCAGCTTGGGGCAGGGGATAGAATCGACTGAAGCTTTCTTT.